This T cell receptor (beta chain) emerged from a study of blood T cells in healthy people across ages. At the level of the study: In model experiments, template switching was able to capture about one barcoded beta molecule for every two T cells that were present.

Trimming shortened V by 5 bases and J by 4 bases, and 11 bases separated the two germline ends. Germline CDR1 reads DFQATT; CDR2 reads SNEGSKA (reference sequence). The CDR3 sequence is 13 residues long. This clonotype was counted only a few times. Its antigen remains unknown. With a J-beta primer mix and a sample-barcoded 5' primer, a second PCR ran about 7 to 12 cycles. TCRdb re-called the 5' RACE reads through MiXCR, storing one row per CDR3 protein. The table records 800,000 to 950,000 distinct CDR3 sequences, under 35% of them present only once. Study results and limitations: It was not possible, with unsorted PBMCs, to conclusively compare naive and antigen-experienced cells. Diversity figures based on one million T cells were deemed too low.

This same sample was also part of a study on T cells of mothers and their children. As that study records: A few mothers and their six children, all healthy Caucasians, donated.

Sequencing was performed on blood. The TCR originated in a woman in her forties in good health. The V gene is TRBV20-1, the J gene TRBJ1-4; a possible D gene is TRBD1 (6 bases). The CDR3, as DNA: TGCAGTGCTCAGACAGGAGTTAATGAAAAACTGTTTTTT. Amino acid sequence: CSAQTGVNEKLFF.